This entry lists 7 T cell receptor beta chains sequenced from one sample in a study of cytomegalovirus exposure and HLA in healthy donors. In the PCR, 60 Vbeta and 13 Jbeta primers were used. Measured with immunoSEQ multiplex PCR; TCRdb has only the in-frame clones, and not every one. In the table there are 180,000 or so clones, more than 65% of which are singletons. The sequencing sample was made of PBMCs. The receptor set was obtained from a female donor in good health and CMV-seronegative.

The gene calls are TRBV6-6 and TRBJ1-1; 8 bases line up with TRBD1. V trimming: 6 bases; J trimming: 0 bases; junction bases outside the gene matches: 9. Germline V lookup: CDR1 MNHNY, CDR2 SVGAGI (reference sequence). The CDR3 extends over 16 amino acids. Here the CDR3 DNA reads TGTGCCAGCAGGACAGGGGATGGGGGAATGAACACTGAAGCTTTCTTT. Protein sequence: CASRTGDGGMNTEAFF.

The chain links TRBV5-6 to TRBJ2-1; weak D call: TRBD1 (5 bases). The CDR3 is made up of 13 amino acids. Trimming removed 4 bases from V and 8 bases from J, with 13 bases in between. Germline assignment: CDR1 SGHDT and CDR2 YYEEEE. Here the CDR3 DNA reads TGTGCCAGCAGCACTGACTGGGGCGATGAGCAGTTCTTC. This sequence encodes CASSTDWGDEQFF.

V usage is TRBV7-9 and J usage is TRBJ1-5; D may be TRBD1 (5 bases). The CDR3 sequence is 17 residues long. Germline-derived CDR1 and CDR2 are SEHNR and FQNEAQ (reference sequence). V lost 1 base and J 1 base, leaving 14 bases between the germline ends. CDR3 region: CASSLDSGYRSNQPQHF. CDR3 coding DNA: TGTGCCAGCAGCTTAGATTCCGGGTACAGGAGCAATCAGCCCCAGCATTTT.

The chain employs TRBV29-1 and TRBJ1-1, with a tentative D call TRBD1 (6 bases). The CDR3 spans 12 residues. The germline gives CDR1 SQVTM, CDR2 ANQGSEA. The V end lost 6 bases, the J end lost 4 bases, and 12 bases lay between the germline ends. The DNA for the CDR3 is TGCAGCGTATCAGGGGTGGGCACTGAAGCTTTCTTT. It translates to CSVSGVGTEAFF.

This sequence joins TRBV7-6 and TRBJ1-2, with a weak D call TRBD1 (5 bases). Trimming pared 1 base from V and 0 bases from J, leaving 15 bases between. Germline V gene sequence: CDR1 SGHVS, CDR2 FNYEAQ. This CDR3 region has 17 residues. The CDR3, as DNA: TGTGCCAGCAGCTTAGGTGAAGGGGCTAACTCTAACTATGGCTACACCTTC. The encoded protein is CASSLGEGANSNYGYTF.

The DNA of the CDR3 is TGTGCCAGTAGTGCCCGACTAGGGATCTACGAGCAGTACTTC. Residues: CASSARLGIYEQYF. This chain connects TRBV19 to TRBJ2-7; tentative D call: TRBD2 (6 bases). Germline lookup yields CDR1 LNHDA and CDR2 SQIVND (reference sequence). The V end lost 5 bases, the J end lost 3 bases, and 14 bases lay between the germline ends. This CDR3 region has 14 residues.

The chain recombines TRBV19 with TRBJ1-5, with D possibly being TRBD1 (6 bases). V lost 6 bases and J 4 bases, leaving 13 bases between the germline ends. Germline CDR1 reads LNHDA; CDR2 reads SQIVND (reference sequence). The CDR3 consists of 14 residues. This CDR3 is CASRETGKNQPQHF. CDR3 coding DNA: TGTGCCAGTAGGGAGACAGGTAAAAATCAGCCCCAGCATTTT.